Each of the 17 T cell receptor delta chains below was sequenced from the same sample in a study of delta chains in infants with herpesvirus infections. Gamma-chain- and delta-chain-specific primers converted PBMC RNA into TCR cDNA. TCRdb processed the RT-PCR reads again with the CATT caller. The sample holds fewer than 550 delta-chain clones; 45% to 60% are singletons and the top ten take 30%. Material: peripheral blood, obtained at time point 3 of longitudinal follow-up. The receptors originated from a human donor who was a Ugandan infant, either HIV-exposed or HIV-unexposed (not recorded which).

Worth noting for this clone: A far larger clone is only one base removed, so a read error is likely. V gene TRDV2 combines with J gene TRDJ3; 10 nucleotides line up with TRDD3. Germline-derived CDR1 and CDR2 are GEAIGNYY and EKD. V shed 2 bases, J shed 0 bases, and the junction held 9 bases outside the gene matches. The CDR3 sequence is 20 residues long. The CDR3 loop reads CACDKALGDQRSWDTRQMFF. The DNA of the CDR3 is TGTGCCTGTGACAAAGCACTGGGGGATCAACGCTCCTGGGACACCCGACAGATGTTTTTC.

Only a few counts were recorded for this clone. The genes are TRDV1 and TRDJ1, with 8 bases that match TRDD3. The CDR3 runs 21 residues. Looked up from germline, CDR1 is TSWWSYY and CDR2 is QGS. The V gene end was trimmed by 2 bases and the J gene end by 6 bases; junction bases not matched to a gene: 26. The CDR3 nucleotides are TGTGCTCTTGGGGAAACGGCCCTTCACCCCGTACTGGGGGCCGAACCAAATAAACTCATCTTT. Translated: CALGETALHPVLGAEPNKLIF.

Notes on this clone: This likely stems from a read error, as it lies one base from a far larger clone. The V call is TRDV3, the J call TRDJ1, with 13 positions matching TRDD3. The CDR3 totals 19 residues. Unmatched junction bases numbered 16, after V lost 3 bases and J lost 0 bases. CDR1 and CDR2 (germline): TVYSNPD, GDNSRS (reference sequence). In DNA form, the CDR3 reads TGTGCCTTAATTCCTAACTGGGGGATACGGCCCCTGCACACCGATAAACTCATCTTT. Protein: CALIPNWGIRPLHTDKLIF.

Notes on this clone: A far larger clone is off by one base, so a read error is likely. This sequence joins TRDV1 and TRDJ1; the match to TRDD3 covers 9 bases. Germline CDR1 is TSWWSYY and CDR2 is QGS. This CDR3 is built from 22 residues. The CDR3 sequence: CALGPHSLWGIGKGFRAEKLIF. CDR3 bases: TGTGCTCTTGGGCCCCACTCGCTCTGGGGGATCGGAAAGGGGTTCCGGGCCGAGAAACTCATCTTT.

Worth noting for this clone: A far larger clone is off by one base, so a read error is likely. Other DNA variants within this sample encode the same CDR3. The chain joins TRDV2 to TRDJ1; 9 bases align to TRDD3. The CDR3 consists of 16 residues. Germline V lookup: CDR1 GEAIGNYY, CDR2 EKD. CDR3 sequence reads: CACDPNWGTDTDKLIF. The CDR3 nucleotides read TGTGCCTGTGATCCTAACTGGGGGACTGACACCGATAAACTTATCTTT.

By sample fraction, this clone is large. The same CDR3 arises from other DNA sequences in this sample as well. The genes are TRDV2 and TRDJ1, with TRDD3 matching 10 bases. The germline V gene encodes CDR1 GEAIGNYY and CDR2 EKD. V trimming: 0 bases; J trimming: 0 bases; junction bases outside the gene matches: 9. The CDR3 is 18 residues long. DNA for the CDR3: TGTGCCTGTGACACCGTAGGATGGGGGATACTGGACACCGATAAACTCATCTTT. It specifies CACDTVGWGILDTDKLIF.

In its sample, this clone was seen a few times. Since a far larger clone is one base different, this is likely a read error. The V call is TRDV1, the J call TRDJ1; D not resolved. CDR3 length equals 18 residues. The V end lost 1 base, the J end lost 5 bases, and 23 bases lay between the germline ends. In germline, CDR1 is TSWWSYY, CDR2 QGS. CDR3: CALGEHAEPRGGTDKLIF. CDR3 nucleotide sequence: TGTGCTCTTGGGGAACACGCGGAGCCGCGTGGAGGAACAGATAAACTCATCTTT.

In regard to this clone: This likely traces to a read error, being one base from a far larger clone. Distinct nucleotide sequences in the sample also encode this CDR3. The rearrangement links TRDV1 to TRDJ1, with 10 bases lining up with TRDD3. Germline CDR1 and CDR2: TSWWSYY and QGS. The CDR3 loop spans 25 amino acids. The CDR3 spells CALGELVSPLLVLGDSISYTDKLIF. CDR3 bases: TGCGCTCTTGGGGAACTAGTATCCCCCCTACTGGTACTGGGGGATTCAATATCGTACACCGATAAACTCATCTTT.

Comments on this clone: The likely explanation is a read error, given a far larger clone one base away. V gene TRDV2 combines with J gene TRDJ1; 13 positions agree with TRDD3. Germline loops: CDR1 GEAIGNYY, CDR2 EKD. CDR3 length equals 16 residues. CDR3 loop: CACDILGDTETVKLIF. The CDR3 DNA reads TGTGCCTGTGACATACTGGGGGATACGGAAACCGTTAAACTCATCTTT.

Comments on this clone: This sequence is one base from a far larger clone and is likely a read error. Other DNA sequences of this sample code for an identical CDR3. This chain joins TRDV1 and TRDJ1, with 10 bases lining up with TRDD3. CDR1 and CDR2 (germline): TSWWSYY, QGS. There are 25 residues in the CDR3. CDR3 in DNA: TGTGCTCTTGGGGAACTAGTATCCCCCCTACTGGTACTGGGGGATTCAATATCGTACACCGACAAACTCATCTTT. Amino acid sequence: CALGELVSPLLVLGDSISYTDKLIF.

As to this clone: A read error is the likely source, as a far larger clone sits one nucleotide away. The chain couples TRDV1 to TRDJ1; 12 bases are a match to TRDD3. CDR1 and CDR2 from the germline V gene are TSWWSYY and QGS. This CDR3 comprises 28 residues. The CDR3 protein is CALGENLPLSPVLNWGIPETVYTNKLIF. CDR3 in DNA: TGTGCTCTTGGGGAAAATCTCCCTCTCTCCCCAGTCCTAAACTGGGGGATACCCGAGACCGTGTACACCAATAAACTCATCTTT.

To note about this clone: Since a far larger clone is one base different, this is likely a read error. This same CDR3 is encoded by further DNA sequences in the sample. V and J are TRDV2 and TRDJ3, with D perhaps matching TRDD3 (6 bases). Germline loops: CDR1 GEAIGNYY, CDR2 EKD. V dropped 3 bases and J dropped 1 base, with 15 bases sitting between them. The CDR3 has 18 amino acids. The CDR3 loop reads CACDAWGSSSWDTRQMFF. The CDR3 DNA reads TGTGCCTGTGACGCCTGGGGCAGTAGTTCCTGGGACACCCGACAGATGTTTTTC.

With respect to this clone: A read error likely explains this, since a far larger clone differs by one base. The gene calls are TRDV1 and TRDJ1, with 10 bases that match TRDD3. The CDR3 has 25 residues. Germline CDR1 is TSWWSYY and CDR2 is QGS. The CDR3 sequence: CALWELVSPLLVLGDSISYTDKLIF. The CDR3 DNA reads as TGTGCTCTTTGGGAACTAGTATCCCCCCTACTGGTACTGGGGGATTCAATATCGTACACCGATAAACTCATCTTT.

This clone rates as hyperexpanded (1% or more). The chain uses TRDV2 and TRDJ3; 10 bases are a match to TRDD3. In germline, CDR1 is GEAIGNYY, CDR2 EKD. V shed 2 bases, J shed 0 bases, and the junction held 9 bases outside the gene matches. CDR3 length: 20 residues. CDR3 sequence reads: CACDKVLGDQRSWDTRQMFF. CDR3 DNA sequence: TGTGCCTGTGACAAAGTACTGGGGGATCAACGCTCCTGGGACACCCGACAGATGTTTTTC.

By sample fraction, this clone is hyperexpanded (1% or more). The chain couples TRDV1 to TRDJ1; 9 nucleotides line up with TRDD3. The CDR3 length is 19 residues. Germline V gene sequence: CDR1 TSWWSYY, CDR2 QGS. V trimming: 0 bases; J trimming: 2 bases; junction bases outside the gene matches: 13. CDR3 in amino acids: CALGELVGSGIRGTDKLIF. For the CDR3, the DNA is TGTGCTCTTGGGGAACTAGTAGGTTCGGGGATACGAGGGACCGATAAACTCATCTTT.

Of note for this clone: This clone may be a read error of a much larger clone one base away. The J gene is TRDJ1, the V gene TRDV3; D tentatively reads TRDD2 or TRDD3 (5 bases each). In germline, CDR1 is TVYSNPD, CDR2 GDNSRS (reference sequence). This CDR3 has 16 residues. CDR3 amino acids: CALPNSCDGITDKLIF. CDR3 nucleotide sequence: TGTGCTCTCCCCAATTCCTGCGACGGGATTACCGATAAACTCATCTTT.

With regard to this clone: Given a far larger clone just one base away, this is likely a sequencing read error. The J gene was reported as TRDJ1; the V gene went uncalled; the table's D gene call, TRDD3, was not cross checked with the DNA. The CDR3 has 21 amino acids. The CDR3 is CARGESLPSSWGIRYTDKLIF. CDR3 nucleotide sequence: TGTGCTCGTGGGGAGAGCCTTCCTAGTAGCTGGGGGATCCGGTACACCGATAAACTCATCTTT.